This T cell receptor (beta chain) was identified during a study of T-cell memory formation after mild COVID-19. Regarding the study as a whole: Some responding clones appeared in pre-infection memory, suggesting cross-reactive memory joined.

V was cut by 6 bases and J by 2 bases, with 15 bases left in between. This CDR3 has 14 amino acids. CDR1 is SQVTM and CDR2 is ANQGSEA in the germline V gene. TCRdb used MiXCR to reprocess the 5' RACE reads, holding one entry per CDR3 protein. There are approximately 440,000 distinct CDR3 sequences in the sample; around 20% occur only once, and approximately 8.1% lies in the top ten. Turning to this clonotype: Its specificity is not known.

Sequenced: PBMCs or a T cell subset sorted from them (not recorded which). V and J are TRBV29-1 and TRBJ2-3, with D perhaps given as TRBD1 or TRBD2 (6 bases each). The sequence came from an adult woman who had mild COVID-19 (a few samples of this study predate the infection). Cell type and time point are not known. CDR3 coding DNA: TGCAGCGTCGGAGGGTGGGGGGCCACAGATACGCAGTATTTT. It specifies CSVGGWGATDTQYF.